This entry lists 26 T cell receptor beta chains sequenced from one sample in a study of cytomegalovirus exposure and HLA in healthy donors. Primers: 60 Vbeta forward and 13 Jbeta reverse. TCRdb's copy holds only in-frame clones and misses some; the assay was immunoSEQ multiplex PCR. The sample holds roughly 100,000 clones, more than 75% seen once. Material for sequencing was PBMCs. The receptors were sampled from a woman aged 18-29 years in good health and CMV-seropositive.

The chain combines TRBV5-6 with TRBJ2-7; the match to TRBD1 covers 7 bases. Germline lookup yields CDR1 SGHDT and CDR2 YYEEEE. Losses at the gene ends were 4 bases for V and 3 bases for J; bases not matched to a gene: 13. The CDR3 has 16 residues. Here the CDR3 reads CASSRGGGTVSYEQYF. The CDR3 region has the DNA TGTGCCAGCAGCCGAGGTGGTGGGACAGTCAGCTACGAGCAGTACTTC.

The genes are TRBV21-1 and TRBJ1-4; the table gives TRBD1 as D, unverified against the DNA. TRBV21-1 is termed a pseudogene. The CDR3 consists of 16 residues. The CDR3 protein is CASSSFRGRTNEKLFF. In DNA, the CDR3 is TGTGCCAGCAGCTCATTCAGGGGGAGGACTAATGAAAAACTGTTTTTT.

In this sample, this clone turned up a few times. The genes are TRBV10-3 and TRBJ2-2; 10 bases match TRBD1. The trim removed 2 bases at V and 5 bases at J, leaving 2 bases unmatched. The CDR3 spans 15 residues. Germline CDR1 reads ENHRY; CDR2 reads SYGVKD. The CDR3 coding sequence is TGTGCCATCAGTGAGGGGACAGGGGATACCGGGGAGCTGTTTTTT. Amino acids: CAISEGTGDTGELFF.

CDR3 sequence reads: CSGLANEQFF. In DNA form, the CDR3 reads TGCAGTGGACTAGCCAATGAGCAGTTCTTC. This rearrangement joins TRBV20-1 to TRBJ2-1; 7 positions agree with TRBD2. The CDR3 has 10 residues. Germline V gives CDR1 DFQATT, CDR2 SNEGSKA (reference sequence). Germline trimming cut 7 bases from V and 6 bases from J; bases unmatched to any gene: 0.

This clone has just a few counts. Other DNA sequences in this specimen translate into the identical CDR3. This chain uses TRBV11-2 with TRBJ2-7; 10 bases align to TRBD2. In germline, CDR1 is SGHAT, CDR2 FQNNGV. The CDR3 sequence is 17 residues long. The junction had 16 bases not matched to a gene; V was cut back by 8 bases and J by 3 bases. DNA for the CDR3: TGTGCCAGCTCCCGAGTGACTAGCGGGTTGGGATACTACGAGCAGTACTTC. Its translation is CASSRVTSGLGYYEQYF.

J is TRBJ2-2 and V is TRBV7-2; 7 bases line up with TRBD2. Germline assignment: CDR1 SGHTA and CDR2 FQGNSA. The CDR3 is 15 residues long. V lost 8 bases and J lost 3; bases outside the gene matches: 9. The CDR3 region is CASPLGSGHTGELFF. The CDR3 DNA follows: TGTGCCAGCCCTCTGGGTAGCGGGCACACCGGGGAGCTGTTTTTT.

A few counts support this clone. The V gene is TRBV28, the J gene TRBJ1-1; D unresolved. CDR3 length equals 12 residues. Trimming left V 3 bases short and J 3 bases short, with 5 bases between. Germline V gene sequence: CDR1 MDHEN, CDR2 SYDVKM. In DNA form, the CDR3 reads TGTGCCAGCAGTTTCCCCGACACTGAAGCTTTCTTT. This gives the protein CASSFPDTEAFF. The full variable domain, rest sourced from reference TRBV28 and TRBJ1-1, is DVKVTQSSRYLVKRTGEKVFLECVQDMDHENMFWYRQDPGLGLRLIYFSYDVKMKEKGDIPEGYSVSREKKERFSLILESASTNQTSMYLCASSFPDTEAFFGQGTRLTVV.

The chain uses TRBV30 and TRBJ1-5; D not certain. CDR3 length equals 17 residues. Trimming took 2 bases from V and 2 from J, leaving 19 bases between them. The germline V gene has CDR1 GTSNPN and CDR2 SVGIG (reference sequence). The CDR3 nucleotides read TGTGCCTGGAGTCGTCGTGGCGGATTTTGGGGCAATCAGCCCCAGCATTTT. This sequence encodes CAWSRRGGFWGNQPQHF.

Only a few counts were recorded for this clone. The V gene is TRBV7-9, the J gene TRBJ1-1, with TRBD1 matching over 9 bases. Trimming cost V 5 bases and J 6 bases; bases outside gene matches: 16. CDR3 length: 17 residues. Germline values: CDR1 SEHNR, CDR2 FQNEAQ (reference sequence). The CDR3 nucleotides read TGTGCCAGCAGCCCCCGGGACAGGGTGAGTCGCGGCGCTGAAGCTTTCTTT. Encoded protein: CASSPRDRVSRGAEAFF.

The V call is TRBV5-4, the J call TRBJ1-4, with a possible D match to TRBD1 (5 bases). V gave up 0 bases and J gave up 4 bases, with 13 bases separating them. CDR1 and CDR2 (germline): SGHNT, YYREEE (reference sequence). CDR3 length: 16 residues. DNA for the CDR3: TGTGCCAGCAGCTTGGAACCGACAGTAGTTAATGAAAAACTGTTTTTT. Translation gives CASSLEPTVVNEKLFF.

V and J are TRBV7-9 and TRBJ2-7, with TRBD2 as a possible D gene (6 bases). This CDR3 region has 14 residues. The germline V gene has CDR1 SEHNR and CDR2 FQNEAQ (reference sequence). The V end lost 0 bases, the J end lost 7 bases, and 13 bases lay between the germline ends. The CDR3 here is CASSLAGGLREQYF. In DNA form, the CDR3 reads TGTGCCAGCAGCTTAGCTGGGGGACTGAGGGAGCAGTACTTC.

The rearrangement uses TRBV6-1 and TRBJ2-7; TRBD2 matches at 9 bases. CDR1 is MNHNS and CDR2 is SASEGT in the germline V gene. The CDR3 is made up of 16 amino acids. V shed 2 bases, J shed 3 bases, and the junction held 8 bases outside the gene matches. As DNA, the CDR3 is TGTGCCAGCAGTGAATGGCCTAGCGGGGCTATCTACGAGCAGTACTTC. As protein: CASSEWPSGAIYEQYF.

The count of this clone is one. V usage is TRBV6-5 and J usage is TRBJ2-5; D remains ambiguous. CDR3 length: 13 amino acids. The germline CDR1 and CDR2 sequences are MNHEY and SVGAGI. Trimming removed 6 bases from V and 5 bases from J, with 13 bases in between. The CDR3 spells CASSIGDSETQYF. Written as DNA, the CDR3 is TGTGCCAGCAGCATAGGAGACTCGGAGACCCAGTACTTC.

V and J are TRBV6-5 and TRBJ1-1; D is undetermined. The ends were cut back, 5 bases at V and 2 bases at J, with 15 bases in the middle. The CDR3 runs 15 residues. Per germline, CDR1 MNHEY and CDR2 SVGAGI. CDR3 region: CASSQYPVSNTEAFF. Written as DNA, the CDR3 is TGTGCCAGCAGTCAGTATCCAGTCTCAAACACTGAAGCTTTCTTT.

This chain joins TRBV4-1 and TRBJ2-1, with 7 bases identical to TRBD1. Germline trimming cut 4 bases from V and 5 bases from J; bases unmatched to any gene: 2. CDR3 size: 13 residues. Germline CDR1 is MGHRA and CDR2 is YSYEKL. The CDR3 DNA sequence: TGCGCCAGCAGCCGTGGGACAGACAATGAGCAGTTCTTC. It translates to CASSRGTDNEQFF.

CDR3 DNA: TGTGCCAGCAGTTTATCCCTAGGTTACGAGCAGTACTTC. It yields the protein CASSLSLGYEQYF. The rearrangement links TRBV27 to TRBJ2-7; no reliable D call. The ends were cut back, 0 bases at V and 4 bases at J, with 7 bases in the middle. Germline-derived CDR1 and CDR2 are MNHEY and SMNVEV (reference sequence). This CDR3 has 13 residues.

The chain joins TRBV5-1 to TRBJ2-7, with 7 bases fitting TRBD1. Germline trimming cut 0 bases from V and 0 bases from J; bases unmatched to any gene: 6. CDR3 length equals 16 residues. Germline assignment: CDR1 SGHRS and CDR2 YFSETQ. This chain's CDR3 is CASSLGGTAYSYEQYF. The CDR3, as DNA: TGCGCCAGCAGCTTGGGAGGGACAGCGTACTCCTACGAGCAGTACTTC.

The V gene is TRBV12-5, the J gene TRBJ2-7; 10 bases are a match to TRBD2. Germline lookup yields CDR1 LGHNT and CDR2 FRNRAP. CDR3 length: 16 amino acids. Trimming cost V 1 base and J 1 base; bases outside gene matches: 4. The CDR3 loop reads CASGLGGTSASYEQYF. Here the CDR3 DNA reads TGTGCTAGTGGTTTGGGGGGGACTAGCGCGTCCTACGAGCAGTACTTC.

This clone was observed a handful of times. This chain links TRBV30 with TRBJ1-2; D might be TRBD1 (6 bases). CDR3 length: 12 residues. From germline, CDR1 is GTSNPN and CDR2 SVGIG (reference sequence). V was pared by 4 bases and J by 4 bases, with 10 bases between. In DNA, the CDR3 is TGTGCCTGGACCGGGACACTCTATGGCTACACCTTC. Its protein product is CAWTGTLYGYTF.

CDR3 nucleotide sequence: TGTGCCTGGAGTTCCGGTGGTGATACGCAGTATTTT. This sequence encodes CAWSSGGDTQYF. The chain carries TRBV30 and TRBJ2-3; no clear D. The germline V gene encodes CDR1 GTSNPN and CDR2 SVGIG (reference sequence). The V gene lost 2 bases and the J gene lost 6 bases, with 9 bases spanning the gap. There are 12 residues in the CDR3.

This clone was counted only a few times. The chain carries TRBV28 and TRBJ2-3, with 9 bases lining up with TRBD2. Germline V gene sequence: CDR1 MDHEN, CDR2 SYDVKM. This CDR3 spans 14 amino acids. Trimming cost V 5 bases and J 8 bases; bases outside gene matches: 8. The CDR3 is CASSRPSGKSTQYF. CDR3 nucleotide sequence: TGTGCCAGCAGTAGGCCTAGCGGGAAGTCTACGCAGTATTTT.

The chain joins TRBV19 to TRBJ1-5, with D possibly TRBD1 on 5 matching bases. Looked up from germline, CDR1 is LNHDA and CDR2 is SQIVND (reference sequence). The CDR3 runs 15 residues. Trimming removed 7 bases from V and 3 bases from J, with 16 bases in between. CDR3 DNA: TGTGCCAGTACCGAAGGTTGGACACTCAATCAGCCCCAGCATTTT. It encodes CASTEGWTLNQPQHF.

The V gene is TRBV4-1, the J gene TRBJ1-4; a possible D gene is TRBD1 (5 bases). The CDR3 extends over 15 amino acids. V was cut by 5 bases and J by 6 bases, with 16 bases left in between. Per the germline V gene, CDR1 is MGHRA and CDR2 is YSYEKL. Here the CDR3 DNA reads TGCGCCAGCAGCACTACGCGGGGGAGGGATGAAAAACTGTTTTTT. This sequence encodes CASSTTRGRDEKLFF.

CDR3 DNA sequence: TGTGCCAGCGCCCCGGACAGGGACCACGAGCAGTACTTC. This encodes CASAPDRDHEQYF. The chain combines TRBV18 with TRBJ2-7, with 8 nucleotides matching TRBD1. The CDR3 is 13 amino acids. CDR1 and CDR2 from the germline V gene are KGHSH and LQKENI. V dropped 8 bases and J dropped 5; count of bases not matched to a gene: 8.

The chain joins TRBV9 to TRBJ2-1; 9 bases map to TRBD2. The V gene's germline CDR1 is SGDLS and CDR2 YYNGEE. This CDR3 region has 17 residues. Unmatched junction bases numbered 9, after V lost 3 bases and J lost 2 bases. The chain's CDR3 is CASSELLAGTPYNEQFF. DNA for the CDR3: TGTGCCAGCAGCGAACTTCTAGCGGGAACCCCCTACAATGAGCAGTTCTTC.

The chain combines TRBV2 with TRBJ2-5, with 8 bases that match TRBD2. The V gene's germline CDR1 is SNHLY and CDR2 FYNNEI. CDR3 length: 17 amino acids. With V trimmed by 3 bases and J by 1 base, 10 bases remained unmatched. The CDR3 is CASSDTLSSGSQETQYF. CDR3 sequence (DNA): TGTGCCAGCAGTGACACCCTGTCTAGCGGGTCCCAAGAGACCCAGTACTTC.